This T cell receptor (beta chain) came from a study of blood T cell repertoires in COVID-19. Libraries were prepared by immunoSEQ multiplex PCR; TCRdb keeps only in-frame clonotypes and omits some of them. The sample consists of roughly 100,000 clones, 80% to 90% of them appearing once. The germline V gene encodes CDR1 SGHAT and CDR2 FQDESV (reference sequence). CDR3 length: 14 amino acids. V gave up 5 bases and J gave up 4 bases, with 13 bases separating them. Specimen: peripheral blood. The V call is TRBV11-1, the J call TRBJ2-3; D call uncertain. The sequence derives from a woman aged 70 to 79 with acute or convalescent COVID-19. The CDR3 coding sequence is TGTGCCAGCAGCCCGCGGCCTAGGCCAGATACGCAGTATTTT. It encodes CASSPRPRPDTQYF.